This T cell receptor beta chain derives from a study of blood T cell repertoires in COVID-19. At the level of the study: The origin of the acute and convalescent COVID-19 samples was the United States, Italy and Spain.

Assay used: immunoSEQ multiplex PCR; TCRdb lists only in-frame clones, some missing. Of 160,000 or so clones in the sample, roughly nine tenths were seen once. This clone showed up just a few times. CDR1 and CDR2 (germline): SGHDN, FVKESK. This CDR3 is 16 amino acids long. V lost 2 bases and J lost 0, with 8 bases in between. This TCR derives from a woman in her 70s with acute or convalescent COVID-19. The sample comprised peripheral blood. V usage is TRBV14 and J usage is TRBJ1-6, with D hard to call. DNA for the CDR3: TGTGCCAGCAGCCAAATCGGTCGCTCCTATAATTCACCCCTCCACTTT. This codes for CASSQIGRSYNSPLHF.